This passage covers 22 T cell receptor beta chains from one sample sequenced in a study of beta chain features in type 1 diabetes. Every bit of the isolated RNA underwent reverse transcription, so sequencing read expressed TCRB transcripts. Profiling relied on immunoSEQ multiplex PCR, and the TCRdb table lists in-frame clones only, not all of them. Among fewer than 650,000 clones listed, around 16% were seen once. The sequenced sample consisted of naive CD4+ T cells from blood. These receptors were obtained from a man younger than 30 in good health.

V and J are TRBV7-2 and TRBJ2-1; D call uncertain. The germline V gene encodes CDR1 SGHTA and CDR2 FQGNSA. Trimming stripped 1 base from V and 1 base from J, with 8 bases between. This CDR3 region has 15 residues. The CDR3 sequence: CASSLESRSYNEQFF. CDR3 bases: TGTGCCAGCAGCTTAGAGAGCAGGTCCTACAATGAGCAGTTCTTC. Complete variable domain (other parts from reference TRBV7-2 and TRBJ2-1): GAGVSQSPSNKVTEKGKDVELRCDPISGHTALYWYRQSLGQGLEFLIYFQGNSAPDKSGLPSDRFSAERTGGSVSTLTIQRTQQEDSAVYLCASSLESRSYNEQFFGPGTRLTVL.

The J gene is TRBJ2-4, the V gene TRBV9; D uncertain. V lost 0 bases and J lost 1, with 11 bases in between. Germline V gene sequence: CDR1 SGDLS, CDR2 YYNGEE. The CDR3 is made up of 16 amino acids. In DNA form, the CDR3 reads TGTGCCAGCAGCGTAGAAAGGGTGGGGGCCAAAAACATTCAGTACTTC. Translating gives CASSVERVGAKNIQYF.

This rearrangement joins TRBV28 to TRBJ2-1, with 7 bases aligning to TRBD1. The junction had 5 bases not matched to a gene; V was cut back by 6 bases and J by 3 bases. Germline V lookup: CDR1 MDHEN, CDR2 SYDVKM. The CDR3 runs to 14 residues. DNA of the CDR3: TGTGCCAGCAGAGCGGACAGGAGCTACAATGAGCAGTTCTTC. Its translation: CASRADRSYNEQFF.

V and J are TRBV7-9 and TRBJ1-5; D is unclear. This CDR3 spans 13 amino acids. Germline lookup yields CDR1 SEHNR and CDR2 FQNEAQ (reference sequence). V lost 3 bases and J 6 bases, leaving 9 bases between the germline ends. The CDR3 DNA sequence: TGTGCCAGCAGCTTGGACGGGCTTCAGCCCCAGCATTTT. Translated, it gives CASSLDGLQPQHF.

This clone was seen only a few times. The chain recombines TRBV7-3 with TRBJ2-5; TRBD1 or TRBD2 may be the D gene (5 bases each). This CDR3 spans 13 amino acids. Trimming took off 5 bases at V and 5 bases at J, with 12 bases between the two ends. Germline CDR1 is SGHTA and CDR2 is FQGTGA. CDR3 bases: TGTGCCAGCAGCCGGGGCGCCGGGGAGACCCAGTACTTC. This translates into CASSRGAGETQYF.

Only a few counts were recorded for this clone. CDR3 sequence: CASSLRGGGSTEAFF. For the CDR3, the DNA is TGTGCCAGCAGCTTAAGAGGGGGCGGCTCCACTGAAGCTTTCTTT. The chain carries TRBV7-9 and TRBJ1-1; 7 nucleotides line up with TRBD1. Trimming cost V 2 bases and J 4 bases; bases outside gene matches: 7. Germline lookup yields CDR1 SEHNR and CDR2 FQNEAQ (reference sequence). This CDR3 comprises 15 residues.

This clone was seen only a few times. The same CDR3 also results from other DNA sequences found in this sample. CDR3 protein: CASSYSDRGSYEQYF. The CDR3 bases are TGTGCCAGCAGTTACTCGGACAGGGGATCCTACGAGCAGTACTTC. V is TRBV6-5 and J is TRBJ2-7; TRBD1 matches 9 bases. J was trimmed by 1 base and V by 0 bases; bases with no gene match: 1. Germline assignment: CDR1 MNHEY and CDR2 SVGAGI. The CDR3 loop spans 15 amino acids.

V gene TRBV7-9 combines with J gene TRBJ1-2; D uncertain. Trimming took off 2 bases at V and 4 bases at J, with 5 bases between the two ends. CDR3 length: 12 amino acids. Germline-derived CDR1 and CDR2 are SEHNR and FQNEAQ (reference sequence). Written as DNA, the CDR3 is TGTGCCAGCAGCTTAAGGATCTATGGCTACACCTTC. Its protein is CASSLRIYGYTF.

This chain links TRBV18 with TRBJ2-5; D gene unclear. In germline, CDR1 is KGHSH, CDR2 LQKENI. The CDR3 consists of 13 residues. Deletions cut 3 bases from V and 0 bases from J, with 5 bases between. CDR3 DNA sequence: TGTGCCAGCTCACCTGGATACCAAGAGACCCAGTACTTC. This translates into CASSPGYQETQYF. Full variable domain (rest looked up from reference TRBV18 and TRBJ2-5): NAGVMQNPRHLVRRRGQEARLRCSPMKGHSHVYWYRQLPEEGLKFMVYLQKENIIDESGMPKERFSAEFPKEGPSILRIQQVVRGDSAAYFCASSPGYQETQYFGPGTRLLVL.

This clone appeared a few times. The V call is TRBV20-1, the J call TRBJ1-1, with a tentative D call TRBD1 (5 bases). With 6 bases removed from V and 10 bases from J, the gap between germline ends came to 15 bases. Germline CDR1 DFQATT, CDR2 SNEGSKA (reference sequence). The CDR3 contains 11 residues. The CDR3 DNA reads as TGCAGTGCCCCCGCGCGGGGGGGAGCTTTCTTT. Residues: CSAPARGGAFF.

This clone turned up a few times. At one end the junction does not follow the germline gene, possibly because of a read error. The chain employs TRBV2 and TRBJ1-2, with a weak D call TRBD1 (5 bases). CDR1 is SNHLY and CDR2 is FYNNEI in the germline V gene. The CDR3 is 11 amino acids. CDR3: CASSSRTGQSF. CDR3 coding DNA: TGTGCCAGCAGTTCTCGCACGGGGCAAAGTTTC.

The table lists this clone with a few counts. The V gene is TRBV7-3, the J gene TRBJ2-1; D ambiguous. The germline V gene has CDR1 SGHTA and CDR2 FQGTGA. Trimming cost V 2 bases and J 0 bases, with 8 bases left between them. The CDR3 extends over 15 amino acids. Here the CDR3 reads CASSLDLGSYNEQFF. As DNA, the CDR3 is TGTGCCAGCAGCTTAGATCTAGGCTCCTACAATGAGCAGTTCTTC.

Only a few counts were recorded for this clone. The chain couples TRBV6-5 to TRBJ2-7; D might be TRBD1 or TRBD2, each matching 5 bases. V shed 0 bases and J shed 2 bases, with 11 bases lying between them. The CDR3 spans 15 residues. Per the germline V gene, CDR1 is MNHEY and CDR2 is SVGAGI. The CDR3 nucleotides are TGTGCCAGCAGTTACTCGAGGGGATTACCCTACGAGCAGTACTTC. Protein sequence: CASSYSRGLPYEQYF.

CDR3 residues: CASSSDPVNTEAFF. CDR3 DNA: TGTGCCAGCAGCTCCGATCCCGTGAACACTGAAGCTTTCTTT. J is TRBJ1-1 and V is TRBV7-9; D call uncertain. V dropped 4 bases and J dropped 0 bases, with 9 bases sitting between them. The germline CDR1 and CDR2 sequences are SEHNR and FQNEAQ (reference sequence). The CDR3 loop spans 14 amino acids.

This clone was detected a few times. This chain joins TRBV29-1 and TRBJ2-5, with 7 bases aligning to TRBD2. Trimming removed 6 bases from V and 0 bases from J; junction bases left unmatched: 10. Germline-derived CDR1 and CDR2 are SQVTM and ANQGSEA. CDR3 length: 15 amino acids. The CDR3 nucleotides read TGCAGCGTGCGCGCCCTCGGGACTAACCAAGAGACCCAGTACTTC. The encoded protein is CSVRALGTNQETQYF.

The CDR3 DNA is TGTGCCAGCAGACCGACAGTTGGCTATGGCTACACCTTC. The encoded protein is CASRPTVGYGYTF. This chain links TRBV28 with TRBJ1-2; D possibly corresponds to TRBD1 (5 bases). The CDR3 sequence is 13 residues long. Trimming removed 6 bases from V and 4 bases from J, with 12 bases in between. The germline V gene encodes CDR1 MDHEN and CDR2 SYDVKM.

The chain joins TRBV20-1 to TRBJ2-7; unclear D gene. CDR1 is DFQATT, CDR2 SNEGSKA, per germline (reference sequence). Trimming stripped 1 base from V and 9 bases from J, with 10 bases between. The CDR3 loop spans 11 amino acids. The CDR3 region has the DNA TGCAGTGCTAGAGCGGTGGTGGGGCAGTACTTC. This encodes CSARAVVGQYF.

This clone was seen more than once but under ten times. The sample carries other DNA sequences with the same CDR3. The V and J genes are TRBV7-2 and TRBJ2-7, with D maybe TRBD1 (6 bases). CDR3 length: 11 amino acids. The germline gives CDR1 SGHTA, CDR2 FQGNSA. Deletions cut 6 bases from V and 4 bases from J, with 7 bases between. The CDR3 DNA is TGTGCCAGCAGGCAGGGGTACGAGCAGTACTTC. This sequence encodes CASRQGYEQYF.

The CDR3 loop is CASSWGTGGREAFF. The CDR3 DNA reads as TGCGCCAGCAGCTGGGGGACAGGTGGGCGAGAAGCTTTCTTT. The chain links TRBV5-1 to TRBJ1-1; 8 bases line up with TRBD1. The CDR3 covers 14 residues. With V trimmed by 3 bases and J by 8 bases, 9 bases remained unmatched. From germline, CDR1 is SGHRS and CDR2 YFSETQ.

In its sample, this clone was seen a few times. The chain carries TRBV7-8 and TRBJ2-5; D unclear. The CDR3 runs to 14 residues. The V gene lost 1 base and the J gene lost 5 bases, with 11 bases spanning the gap. The V gene's germline CDR1 is SGHVS and CDR2 FQNEAQ. Written as DNA, the CDR3 is TGTGCCAGCAGCTTAGGGGCGAGGTCCGAGACCCAGTACTTC. The encoded protein is CASSLGARSETQYF.

This clone was seen a handful of times. The chain employs TRBV7-2 and TRBJ2-3; D unclear. The ends were cut back, 4 bases at V and 6 bases at J, with 8 bases in the middle. This CDR3 spans 12 amino acids. The germline gives CDR1 SGHTA, CDR2 FQGNSA. The CDR3 coding sequence is TGTGCCAGCAGCTACTTCCTTGATACGCAGTATTTT. Amino acids: CASSYFLDTQYF.

This sequence joins TRBV2 and TRBJ2-5, with a tentative D call TRBD1 (7 bases). The J call may be mistaken, given a closer DNA end match to TRBJ2-7. CDR3 size: 17 residues. CDR1 SNHLY and CDR2 FYNNEI come from the germline V gene. CDR3 sequence (DNA): TGTGCCAGCAGAAGGGGGCTCGGGGAGGCCCATATCCACGAGCAGTACTTC. Its protein product is CASRRGLGEAHIHEQYF.